At least ten counts were recorded for the clone carrying this T cell receptor beta chain. Its antigen is still unknown. Over 160 million TCR-beta sequences from 15-18 subjects came from every sequencing run. Using its own MiXCR run on the 5' RACE reads, TCRdb lists one record per CDR3 protein. The data show some 89,000 distinct CDR3 sequences, with around 4.5% seen just once and 5% to 6% held by the top ten. This entry is derived from a study of neurological immune-mediated disorders. Study-wide points: No CDR3 amino acid sequences recurred among expanded clones across subjects, suggesting private repertoires in all groups.

The time point is: longitudinal time-point 3. This CDR3 comprises 15 residues. J gave up 9 bases and V 7 bases, and 15 bases lay outside the gene matches. Germline loops: CDR1 DFQATT, CDR2 SNEGSKA (reference sequence). This chain links TRBV20-1 with TRBJ1-6; 7 positions agree with TRBD1. The sequencing input was PBMCs. This receptor was taken from a woman aged 55-69 years with multiple sclerosis. CDR3 nucleotides: TGCAGTGGTATTCTCCCCACAGGGGATGTTTCACCCCTCCACTTT. This gives the protein CSGILPTGDVSPLHF.